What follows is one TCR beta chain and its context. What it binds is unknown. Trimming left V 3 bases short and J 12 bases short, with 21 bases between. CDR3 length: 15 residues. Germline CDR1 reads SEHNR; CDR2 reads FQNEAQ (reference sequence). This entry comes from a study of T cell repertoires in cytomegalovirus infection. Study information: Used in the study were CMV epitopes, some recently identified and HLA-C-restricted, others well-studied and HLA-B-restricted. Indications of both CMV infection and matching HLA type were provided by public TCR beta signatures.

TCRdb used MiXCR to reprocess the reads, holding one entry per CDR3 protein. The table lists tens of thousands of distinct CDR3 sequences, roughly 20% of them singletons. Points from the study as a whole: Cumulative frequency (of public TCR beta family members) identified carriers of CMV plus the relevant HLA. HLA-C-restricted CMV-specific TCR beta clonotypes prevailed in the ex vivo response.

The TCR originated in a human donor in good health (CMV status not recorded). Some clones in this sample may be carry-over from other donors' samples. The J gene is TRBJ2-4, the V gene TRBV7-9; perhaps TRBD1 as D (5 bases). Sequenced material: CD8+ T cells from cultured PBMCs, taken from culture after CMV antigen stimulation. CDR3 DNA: TGTGCCAGCAGCTTTCCTTACAGGCCAAGGGGCTGTCAGTACTTC. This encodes CASSFPYRPRGCQYF.